A single sample is the source of the 21 T cell receptor beta chains below, sequenced in a study of blood T cell repertoires in COVID-19. The assay was immunoSEQ multiplex PCR, and TCRdb's table has in-frame clones only and misses some. Among about 49,000 clones listed, 70% to 85% were seen once. The sample consisted of peripheral blood. The receptor source for this set is a human donor in a cohort sampled during active COVID-19.

This clone was seen once. The chain employs TRBV6-5 and TRBJ1-1, with TRBD1 identical over 8 bases. This CDR3 comprises 14 residues. V was clipped by 5 bases and J by 4 bases; unmatched bases: 6. The V gene's germline CDR1 is MNHEY and CDR2 SVGAGI. The CDR3 nucleotides read TGTGCCAGCAGTCACCTCGACAGGGGCACTGAAGCTTTCTTT. It encodes CASSHLDRGTEAFF.

The CDR3, as DNA: TGTGCCAGCATTCTAGCGGGGGAGAGGAATGAGCAGTTCTTC. Protein product: CASILAGERNEQFF. V is TRBV21-1 and J is TRBJ2-1; the table gives TRBD2 as D, unverified against the DNA. TRBV21-1 counts as a pseudogene. This CDR3 has 14 amino acids.

The chain uses TRBV2 and TRBJ1-4, with 9 bases matching TRBD1. The CDR3 contains 14 residues. J was trimmed by 7 bases and V by 6 bases; bases with no gene match: 6. The germline gives CDR1 SNHLY, CDR2 FYNNEI. This chain's CDR3 is CASREDRGGEKLFF. CDR3 DNA: TGTGCCAGCAGGGAGGACAGGGGAGGTGAAAAACTGTTTTTT.

The V gene is TRBV7-2, the J gene TRBJ2-7; TRBD2 is a possible D gene (6 bases). CDR3 size: 16 residues. V lost 4 bases and J 0 bases, leaving 16 bases between the germline ends. The germline V gene encodes CDR1 SGHTA and CDR2 FQGNSA. CDR3 sequence reads: CASSSRGGKNSYEQYF. The CDR3 DNA reads TGTGCCAGCAGCTCCCGGGGCGGGAAAAACTCCTACGAGCAGTACTTC.

V and J are TRBV30 and TRBJ2-2; TRBD1 matches 8 bases. V was pared by 1 base and J by 6 bases, with 7 bases of the junction left unmatched. The CDR3 loop spans 15 amino acids. Germline CDR1 and CDR2: GTSNPN and SVGIG (reference sequence). The CDR3 spells CAWSAAPTGAGELFF. In DNA, the CDR3 is TGTGCCTGGAGTGCCGCTCCGACAGGGGCCGGGGAGCTGTTTTTT. The full variable domain, completed using reference TRBV30 and TRBJ2-2, is SQTIHQWPATLVQPVGSPLSLECTVEGTSNPNLYWYRQAAGRGLQLLFYSVGIGQISSEVPQNLSASRPQDRQFILSSKKLLLSDSGFYLCAWSAAPTGAGELFFGEGSRLTVL.

With regard to this clone: Distinct nucleotide sequences in the sample also encode this CDR3. This sequence joins TRBV6-5 and TRBJ1-4, with D unresolved. Trimming removed 0 bases from V and 5 bases from J, with 10 bases in between. This CDR3 has 15 amino acids. Germline CDR1 reads MNHEY; CDR2 reads SVGAGI. The CDR3 protein is CASSYSGRGNEKLFF. CDR3 sequence (DNA): TGTGCCAGCAGTTACTCAGGCAGAGGGAATGAAAAACTGTTTTTT.

The V and J genes are TRBV5-5 and TRBJ2-2, with unresolved D. Between the trimmed V and J ends, which lost 2 bases and 5 bases, there was a span of 13 bases. The CDR3 loop spans 15 amino acids. Germline lookup yields CDR1 SGHKS and CDR2 YYEKEE (reference sequence). The CDR3 bases are TGTGCCAGCAGCTTTGGAAGACAAAGAACCGGGGAGCTGTTTTTT. Its translation is CASSFGRQRTGELFF.

V gene TRBV10-2 combines with J gene TRBJ1-2, with 9 bases matching TRBD1. Losses at the gene ends were 5 bases for V and 8 bases for J; bases not matched to a gene: 6. The CDR3 runs 13 residues. CDR1 is WSHSY and CDR2 is SAAADI in the germline V gene. The CDR3 region is CASSSQGALGYTF. In DNA, the CDR3 is TGCGCCAGCAGTTCACAGGGGGCCCTCGGCTACACCTTC.

The chain couples TRBV3-1 (or the pseudogene TRBV3-2) to TRBJ2-5, with 7 bases fitting TRBD2. The V gene's germline CDR1 is LGHDT and CDR2 YNNKEL (reference sequence). Unmatched junction bases numbered 7, after V lost 4 bases and J lost 5 bases. The length of the CDR3 is 14 residues. CDR3 DNA: TGTGCCAGCAGCCCTCGACTAGCTGTTGAGACCCAGTACTTC. Amino acids: CASSPRLAVETQYF.

The gene calls are TRBV9 and TRBJ2-1; TRBD2 matches 10 bases. With V trimmed by 3 bases and J by 6 bases, 9 bases remained unmatched. Germline V gene sequence: CDR1 SGDLS, CDR2 YYNGEE. This CDR3 region has 16 residues. The CDR3 protein is CASSASGRATRNEQFF. The CDR3 nucleotides are TGTGCCAGCAGCGCCAGCGGGAGGGCCACGCGCAATGAGCAGTTCTTC.

V gene TRBV6-5 combines with J gene TRBJ1-5, with 7 bases fitting TRBD1. V was pared by 6 bases and J by 4 bases, with 6 bases of the junction left unmatched. This CDR3 is 14 amino acids long. CDR1 and CDR2 (germline): MNHEY, SVGAGI. The CDR3 DNA reads as TGTGCCAGCAGCCTTGGGACAGATAATCAGCCCCAGCATTTT. Its protein product is CASSLGTDNQPQHF.

J is TRBJ2-1 and V is TRBV29-1; 14 nucleotides line up with TRBD2. This CDR3 has 15 residues. Trimming removed 3 bases from V and 14 bases from J; junction bases left unmatched: 12. CDR1 and CDR2 from the germline V gene are SQVTM and ANQGSEA. The CDR3 sequence: CSVDGGTSGSTEKFF. Written as DNA, the CDR3 is TGCAGCGTTGATGGGGGGACTAGCGGGAGCACGGAGAAGTTCTTC.

The V call is TRBV18, the J call TRBJ1-2; 7 bases fit TRBD1. CDR1 and CDR2 (germline): KGHSH, LQKENI. The trim removed 6 bases at V and 2 bases at J, leaving 12 bases unmatched. This CDR3 spans 16 amino acids. In nucleotides, the CDR3 is TGTGCCAGCTCTACGAGAACGCGGGACAGCAACTATGGCTACACCTTC. Translation: CASSTRTRDSNYGYTF.

This clone occurred once. V usage is TRBV15 and J usage is TRBJ2-1, with TRBD2 identical over 9 bases. The trim removed 3 bases at V and 3 bases at J, leaving 3 bases unmatched. This CDR3 has 15 amino acids. The germline V gene encodes CDR1 LNHNV and CDR2 YYDKDF (reference sequence). The CDR3 here is CATSRSGRHYNEQFF. CDR3 nucleotide sequence: TGTGCCACCAGCAGGAGCGGGAGGCACTACAATGAGCAGTTCTTC.

The chain is built from TRBV5-6 and TRBJ2-7, with D unresolved. From germline, CDR1 is SGHDT and CDR2 YYEEEE. V lost 2 bases to trimming and J lost 1 base, with 7 bases between them. The CDR3 has 13 residues. The CDR3, as DNA: TGTGCCAGCAGCTTTGGCCGATCCTACGAGCAGTACTTC. This translates into CASSFGRSYEQYF.

The V call is TRBV30, the J call TRBJ2-1; 8 bases align to TRBD2. V dropped 1 base and J dropped 10; count of bases not matched to a gene: 12. The CDR3 runs 15 residues. Germline loops: CDR1 GTSNPN, CDR2 SVGIG (reference sequence). The CDR3 sequence is CAWSEIAGRMTEQFF. In nucleotides, the CDR3 is TGTGCCTGGAGTGAAATAGCGGGGCGGATGACGGAGCAGTTCTTC.

V and J are TRBV19 and TRBJ2-1, with a possible D match to TRBD2 (5 bases). The CDR3 extends over 15 amino acids. Germline V gives CDR1 LNHDA, CDR2 SQIVND (reference sequence). With 5 bases removed from V and 3 bases from J, the gap between germline ends came to 14 bases. CDR3 residues: CASSRAGSNYNEQFF. In DNA form, the CDR3 reads TGTGCCAGTAGTCGTGCTGGGAGCAACTACAATGAGCAGTTCTTC.

This clone was seen many times. This rearrangement joins TRBV5-1 to TRBJ1-4; D perhaps matches TRBD1 (5 bases). This CDR3 has 18 residues. V was shortened by 4 bases and J by 2 bases, with 21 bases between the two germline ends. Looked up from germline, CDR1 is SGHRS and CDR2 is YFSETQ. The CDR3 reads CASSHPSTGTATNEKLFF. CDR3 in DNA: TGCGCCAGCAGCCACCCTTCAACAGGTACCGCCACTAATGAAAAACTGTTTTTT.

V gene TRBV18 combines with J gene TRBJ2-2, with TRBD2 matching over 7 bases. The germline gives CDR1 KGHSH, CDR2 LQKENI. CDR3 length: 15 residues. Unmatched junction bases numbered 2, after V lost 2 bases and J lost 2 bases. The chain's CDR3 is CASSPRTRNTGELFF. The CDR3 nucleotides read TGTGCCAGCTCACCAAGGACTAGAAACACCGGGGAGCTGTTTTTT.

Details on this clone: At one end, the junction sequence differs from germline, possibly due to a read error. Written as DNA, the CDR3 is TGTGCCAGCAGTTTTAGCGCCCAAGCGACCCAGTACTTC. This encodes CASSFSAQATQYF. This chain connects TRBV12-3 or TRBV12-4 to TRBJ2-5; possibly TRBD2 for D (5 bases). CDR3 length equals 13 residues.

The V gene is TRBV7-2, the J gene TRBJ1-4, with 8 bases that match TRBD1. Germline V lookup: CDR1 SGHTA, CDR2 FQGNSA. Trimming at V came to 3 bases and at J to 4 bases, leaving 7 bases not matched to a gene. This CDR3 is built from 16 residues. CDR3 bases: TGTGCCAGCAGCTTCGCCTCGGGACAGGTTAATGAAAAACTGTTTTTT. It is translated as CASSFASGQVNEKLFF.